These T cell receptor beta chains were read from a single sample in a study of beta chain features in type 1 diabetes. Using immunoSEQ multiplex PCR, the repertoire was profiled, and TCRdb retains in-frame clones only, with some absent. The sample has fewer than 250,000 clones; 7.5% to 10% are singletons. Material: naive CD4+ T cells from blood. The origin of the receptors is a woman in her late teens or twenties in good health. CDR3s leave out the opening cysteine and the closing phenylalanine or tryptophan. Each record gives: V gene, J gene, CDR3 protein.

V: TRBV18
J: TRBJ2-7
CDR3: ASLPKTGNEQY

V: TRBV9
J: TRBJ1-1
CDR3: ASSAGQGNTEAF

V: TRBV5-1
J: TRBJ2-3
CDR3: ASSPGLAGGTDTQY

V: TRBV5-1
J: TRBJ2-7
CDR3: ASSLQGAPYEQY

V: TRBV5-1
J: TRBJ1-1
CDR3: ASSQPGINTEAF

V: TRBV7-2
J: TRBJ2-1
CDR3: ASSLQGGVNNEQF

V: TRBV7-9
J: TRBJ1-1
CDR3: ASSPAGTGDTEAF

V: TRBV10-2
J: TRBJ1-1
CDR3: ASMGSMNTEAF

V: TRBV27
J: TRBJ1-5
CDR3: ASSFRGNQPQH

V: TRBV6-5
J: TRBJ1-1
CDR3: ASSYRGEEAF

V: TRBV5-4
J: TRBJ1-5
CDR3: AARRGGSNQPQH

V: TRBV7-9
J: TRBJ1-2
CDR3: ASSPGTSPGNYGYT

V: TRBV2
J: TRBJ1-5
CDR3: ASGAGEIQPQH

V: TRBV5-1
J: TRBJ2-6
CDR3: ASSLSGAGANVLT

V: TRBV18
J: TRBJ1-1
CDR3: ASSPPYPEPTEAF

V: TRBV4-1
J: TRBJ2-1
CDR3: ASSQVESRSSSHNEQF

V: TRBV29-1
J: TRBJ1-1
CDR3: SVKNTQGSTEAF

V: TRBV7-2
J: TRBJ2-1
CDR3: ASSPSGGPTNNEQF

V: TRBV5-1
J: TRBJ2-3
CDR3: ASSRGTTTDTQY

V: TRBV6-6
J: TRBJ2-7
CDR3: ASSYSDRAAEQY

V: TRBV2
J: TRBJ2-1
CDR3: ASSPRTGREYNEQF

V: TRBV5-1
J: TRBJ1-2
CDR3: ASRFRGQNYNYGYT

V: TRBV21-1
J: TRBJ2-5
CDR3: ASSKKGNRAQETQY

V: TRBV5-1
J: TRBJ1-6
CDR3: ASSLSGMPSPLH

V: TRBV5-6
J: TRBJ2-3
CDR3: ASSLGLASTDTQY

V: TRBV30
J: TRBJ1-2
CDR3: AWTPGSSNYGYT

V: TRBV4-1
J: TRBJ1-2
CDR3: ASSQRDSEDPGYT

V: TRBV5-1
J: TRBJ1-1
CDR3: ASRNDGGTEAF

V: TRBV4-2
J: TRBJ2-3
CDR3: ASSQGRLSRGPADTQY

V: TRBV5-1
J: TRBJ2-7
CDR3: ASSVGGGEQY

V: TRBV7-8
J: TRBJ2-4
CDR3: ASSLRLAGGRAKNIQY

V: TRBV9
J: TRBJ1-1
CDR3: ASSATGLNTEAF

V: TRBV27
J: TRBJ1-6
CDR3: ASRFRDRERSPLH

V: TRBV6-1
J: TRBJ2-1
CDR3: ASTGGAPYNEQF

V: TRBV27
J: TRBJ1-1
CDR3: ASTAGQNTEAF

V: TRBV6-5
J: TRBJ1-3
CDR3: ASSYSTSFSGNTIY

V: TRBV5-1
J: TRBJ2-1
CDR3: ASSPSTSLHNEQF

V: TRBV9
J: TRBJ2-5
CDR3: ASSAGTGETQY

V: TRBV4-1
J: TRBJ1-2
CDR3: ASSSPGRTRANYGYT

V: TRBV2
J: TRBJ1-6
CDR3: ASSGGSSYNSPLH

V: TRBV9
J: TRBJ2-5
CDR3: ASSVDNYETQY

V: TRBV7-9
J: TRBJ1-5
CDR3: ASSPWQGGSNQPQH

V: TRBV2
J: TRBJ1-1
CDR3: ASNREGGTEAF

V: TRBV7-3
J: TRBJ2-1
CDR3: ASSYLGGSSYNEQF